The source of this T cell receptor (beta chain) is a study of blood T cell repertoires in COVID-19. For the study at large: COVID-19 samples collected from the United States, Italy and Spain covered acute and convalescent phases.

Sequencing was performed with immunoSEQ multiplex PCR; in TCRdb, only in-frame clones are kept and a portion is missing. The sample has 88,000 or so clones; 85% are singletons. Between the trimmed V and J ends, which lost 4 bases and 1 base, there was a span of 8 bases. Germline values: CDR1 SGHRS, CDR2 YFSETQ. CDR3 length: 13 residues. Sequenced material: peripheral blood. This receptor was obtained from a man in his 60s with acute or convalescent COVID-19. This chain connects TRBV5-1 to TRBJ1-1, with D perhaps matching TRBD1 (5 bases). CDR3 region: CASSRTGNTEAFF. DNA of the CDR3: TGCGCCAGCAGCCGTACAGGGAACACTGAAGCTTTCTTT.